This T cell receptor beta chain stems from a study of blood T cell repertoires in COVID-19. Across the whole study: The analysed material was cDNA or gDNA that came from T cells, B-cell-depleted T cells, or PBMCs.

Sequencing used immunoSEQ multiplex PCR; TCRdb keeps in-frame clones, though not all of them. The table lists 200,000 or so clones, around three quarters of them singletons, with around 16% in the top ten. The germline V gene encodes CDR1 SGHDT and CDR2 YYEEEE. The V end was cut by 4 bases, the J end by 5 bases, with 10 bases between. The CDR3 runs 13 residues. This sequence joins TRBV5-6 and TRBJ2-1, with D tentatively TRBD1 (6 bases). The sequenced sample consisted of peripheral blood. This TCR was sampled from a man aged 55 to 70 with active or convalescent COVID-19. The DNA for the CDR3 is TGTGCCAGCAGCCGGGACACAGACAATGAGCAGTTCTTC. Amino acids: CASSRDTDNEQFF.